The 10 T cell receptor beta chains reported below all come from one sample, sequenced in a study of graft-versus-host responses after intestinal transplantation. No cognate antigen is known for these TCRs. Repertoires were generated with immunoSEQ multiplex PCR, while TCRdb's copy carries only in-frame clones and drops some. The repertoire holds 86,000 or so clones, 85% to 95% seen once, with approximately 5.6% in the top ten. Specimen: unstimulated CD8+ T cells sorted from spleen or lymph node cells, collected before intestinal transplant. The receptors derive from a human donor who received an intestinal transplant.

The chain links TRBV27 to TRBJ2-7; D remains unclear. The V gene's germline CDR1 is MNHEY and CDR2 SMNVEV (reference sequence). Trimming removed 4 bases from V and 3 bases from J, with 16 bases in between. This CDR3 has 15 amino acids. DNA for the CDR3: TGTGCCAGCAGTTCCTTCACCTACGGAGTCTACGAGCAGTACTTC. This codes for CASSSFTYGVYEQYF.

The V and J genes are TRBV2 and TRBJ2-3; the match to TRBD1 covers 7 bases. V lost 6 bases, J lost 0 bases, and 6 bases stayed unmatched. Germline V gives CDR1 SNHLY, CDR2 FYNNEI. The CDR3 has 15 residues. CDR3 amino acids: CASRSDRDSTDTQYF. The CDR3 DNA follows: TGTGCCAGCAGGTCCGACAGGGACAGCACAGATACGCAGTATTTT.

The chain couples TRBV6-5 to TRBJ2-7, with D uncertain. The CDR3 contains 12 residues. V lost 10 bases, J lost 2 bases, and 12 bases lay in between. In germline, CDR1 is MNHEY, CDR2 SVGAGI. The CDR3 loop is CATKTAPYEQYF. CDR3 sequence (DNA): TGTGCCACCAAGACGGCTCCCTACGAGCAGTACTTC.

The chain couples TRBV18 to TRBJ1-1, with D possibly TRBD1 on 5 matching bases. CDR3 length equals 17 residues. Germline-derived CDR1 and CDR2 are KGHSH and LQKENI. V was trimmed by 0 bases and J by 4 bases, leaving 18 bases between them. As DNA, the CDR3 is TGTGCCAGCTCACCACCTTGGTGGGTCCCGGGGGTCACTGAAGCTTTCTTT. This codes for CASSPPWWVPGVTEAFF.

This sequence joins TRBV9 and TRBJ2-3; perhaps TRBD2 as D (6 bases). The CDR3 length is 16 residues. Deletions cut 4 bases from V and 0 bases from J, with 15 bases between. CDR1 is SGDLS and CDR2 is YYNGEE in the germline V gene. The CDR3, as DNA: TGTGCCAGCAGCTCCCGGGTGGAGGGGAGCACAGATACGCAGTATTTT. This encodes CASSSRVEGSTDTQYF.

The chain has TRBV6-1 and TRBJ2-7, with 7 bases lining up with TRBD2. CDR3 length: 14 amino acids. V lost 5 bases, J lost 6 bases, and 10 bases stayed unmatched. Per the germline V gene, CDR1 is MNHNS and CDR2 is SASEGT. Here the CDR3 DNA reads TGTGCCAGCAGTCCCGGGACTACACGCTCCGAGCAGTACTTC. Its translation: CASSPGTTRSEQYF.

The rearrangement links TRBV6-1 to TRBJ2-7; TRBD2 matches at 11 bases. Germline trimming cut 2 bases from V and 1 base from J; bases unmatched to any gene: 7. Germline V gene sequence: CDR1 MNHNS, CDR2 SASEGT. The length of the CDR3 is 17 residues. The CDR3 nucleotides are TGTGCCAGCAGTGAAATGACTAGCGGGGATGATTCCTACGAGCAGTACTTC. Translating it yields CASSEMTSGDDSYEQYF.

V gene TRBV10-2 combines with J gene TRBJ2-2; 14 bases map to TRBD2. The trim removed 6 bases at V and 6 bases at J, leaving 0 bases unmatched. This CDR3 region has 14 residues. Germline V gene sequence: CDR1 WSHSY, CDR2 SAAADI. This CDR3 is CASRGLAGAGELFF. CDR3 sequence (DNA): TGCGCCAGCAGGGGACTAGCGGGAGCCGGGGAGCTGTTTTTT.

This chain uses TRBV4-3 with TRBJ1-6, with D unclear. With 0 bases removed from V and 9 bases from J, the gap between germline ends came to 9 bases. The germline gives CDR1 LGHNA, CDR2 YSLEER. The CDR3 runs 14 residues. The CDR3 spells CASSQDEDGSPLHF. The CDR3 nucleotides read TGCGCCAGCAGCCAAGACGAGGATGGTTCACCCCTCCACTTT.

The J gene is TRBJ2-3, the V gene TRBV29-1; D remains unclear. This CDR3 is 13 amino acids long. V shed 5 bases and J shed 6 bases, with 15 bases lying between them. Germline CDR1 reads SQVTM; CDR2 reads ANQGSEA. This CDR3 reads CSVTPPTEDTQYF. CDR3 nucleotide sequence: TGCAGCGTTACCCCCCCTACCGAGGATACGCAGTATTTT.